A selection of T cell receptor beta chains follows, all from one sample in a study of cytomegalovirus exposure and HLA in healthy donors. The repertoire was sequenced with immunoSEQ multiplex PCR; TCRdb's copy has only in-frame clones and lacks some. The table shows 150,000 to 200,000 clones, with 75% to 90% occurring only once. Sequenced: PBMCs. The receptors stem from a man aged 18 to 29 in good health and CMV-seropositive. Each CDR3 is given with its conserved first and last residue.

CDR3: CASSGGTGYEQYF
V: TRBV9

CDR3: CASSSRWASDYNEQFF
V: TRBV7-9

CDR3: CASSAIGQANYGYTF
V: TRBV5-4

CDR3: CAWSVSGAGYEQYF
V: TRBV30

CDR3: CASQLGGSEAFF
V: TRBV28

CDR3: CASSIGGAFQETQYF
V: TRBV19

CDR3: CASSEGPAGSTDTQYF
V: TRBV2

CDR3: CASSEPRAGGATDTQYF
V: TRBV10-1

CDR3: CASSSAIVQALGANVLTF
V: TRBV5-1

CDR3: CASSRLALNNEQFF
V: TRBV7-9

CDR3: CASSLFQGNEQFF
V: TRBV28

CDR3: CASSSPQKGQFEKLFF
V: TRBV28

CDR3: CASSLGATQYF
V: TRBV11-2

CDR3: CASSRSTSGSTDTQYF
V: TRBV4-1

CDR3: CASRNSQGIGEQYF
V: TRBV27

CDR3: CASSLGDSTDTQYF
V: TRBV5-4

CDR3: CASSLLGQNTDTQYF
V: TRBV11-2

CDR3: CASSPDSISYNEQFF
V: TRBV7-2

CDR3: CASSANGAGIDEQYF
V: TRBV9

CDR3: CASRVRGDPTYEQYF
V: TRBV6-1

CDR3: CASSQGAGPGNTIYF
V: TRBV4-3

CDR3: CASSSPGGPRFF
V: TRBV4-1